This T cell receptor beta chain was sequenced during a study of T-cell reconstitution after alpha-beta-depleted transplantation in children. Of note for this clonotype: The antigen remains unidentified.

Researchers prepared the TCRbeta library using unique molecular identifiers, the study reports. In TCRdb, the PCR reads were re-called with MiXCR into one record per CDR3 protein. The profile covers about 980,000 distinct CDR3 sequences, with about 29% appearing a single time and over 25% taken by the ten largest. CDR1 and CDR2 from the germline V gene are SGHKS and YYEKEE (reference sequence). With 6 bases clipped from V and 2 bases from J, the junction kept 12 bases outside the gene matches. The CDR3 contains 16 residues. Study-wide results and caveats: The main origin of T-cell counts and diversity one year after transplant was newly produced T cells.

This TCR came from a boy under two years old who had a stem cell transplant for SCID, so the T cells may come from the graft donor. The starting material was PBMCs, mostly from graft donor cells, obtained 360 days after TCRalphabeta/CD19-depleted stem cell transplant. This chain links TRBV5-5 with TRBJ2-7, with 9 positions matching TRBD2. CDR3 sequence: CASTLDLPSGTYEQYF. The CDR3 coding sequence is TGTGCCAGCACCCTTGATCTCCCTAGCGGGACCTACGAGCAGTACTTC.